Shown below are 20 T cell receptor beta chains from a single sample sequenced in a study of cytomegalovirus exposure and HLA in healthy donors (dated by TCRdb to 2015 to 2018). Preparation of the library involved the immunoSEQ multiplex PCR assay. The multiplex PCR relied on a mix of 60 forward primers for TCR Vbeta segments and 13 reverse primers for TCR Jbeta segments. As stored in TCRdb, this immuneACCESS dataset retains in-frame rearrangements with V and J assigned. A fraction of the clones does not appear; measured against another copy, unresolved V genes explain less than half of the discrepancy, and the remainder lacks a known reason. The sample table gives around 58,000 clones. Approximately 8.9% of the sample belongs to the ten largest clones. Sample: PBMCs. These receptors all come from a man aged 50-60 years in good health and CMV-seropositive.

This sequence joins TRBV6-4 and TRBJ2-1, with D tentatively TRBD2 (6 bases). This CDR3 is 14 amino acids long. The germline V gene encodes CDR1 MRHNA and CDR2 SNTAGT. The germline V and J ends were trimmed by 5 bases and 8 bases, with 16 bases remaining between them. The CDR3 sequence: CASSRLAGSHEQFF. CDR3 DNA: TGTGCCAGCAGTCGATTAGCCGGGAGCCATGAGCAGTTCTTC.

The V and J genes are TRBV7-9 and TRBJ2-7; 10 nucleotides align to TRBD2. Germline CDR1 is SEHNR and CDR2 is FQNEAQ (reference sequence). This CDR3 is 14 amino acids long. Trimming removed 5 bases from V and 4 bases from J; junction bases left unmatched: 5. The CDR3 sequence: CASSQRLAGYEQYF. For the CDR3, the DNA is TGTGCCAGCAGCCAACGACTAGCGGGTTACGAGCAGTACTTC.

V gene TRBV19 combines with J gene TRBJ1-2; possible D gene TRBD1, 5 bases. The V end was cut by 0 bases, the J end by 6 bases, with 14 bases between. The CDR3 loop spans 15 amino acids. CDR1 and CDR2 (germline): LNHDA, SQIVND (reference sequence). CDR3 bases: TGTGCCAGTAGTATAGAAGTAACGGGGGACGATGGCTACACCTTC. Translating gives CASSIEVTGDDGYTF.

This sequence joins TRBV29-1 and TRBJ1-2, with D unresolved. Germline V gene lookup returns CDR1 SQVTM and CDR2 ANQGSEA. The V gene lost 4 bases and the J gene lost 8 bases, with 14 bases spanning the gap. The CDR3 length is 12 residues. CDR3 amino acids: CSVGRATEGYTF. CDR3 nucleotides: TGCAGCGTTGGGAGGGCCACGGAAGGCTACACCTTC.

This chain uses TRBV9 with TRBJ1-2; the D gene is possibly TRBD1 (6 bases). Germline V gene lookup returns CDR1 SGDLS and CDR2 YYNGEE. The V end lost 5 bases, the J end lost 2 bases, and 13 bases lay between the germline ends. The CDR3 extends over 14 amino acids. The CDR3 coding sequence is TGTGCCAGCAGGCTCGACAGGCCCAACTATGGCTACACCTTC. It yields the protein CASRLDRPNYGYTF.

The chain combines TRBV28 with TRBJ2-7; possible D gene TRBD2, 5 bases. Germline V gene lookup returns CDR1 MDHEN and CDR2 SYDVKM. The CDR3 totals 14 residues. The V gene lost 9 bases and the J gene lost 0 bases, with 15 bases spanning the gap. In DNA, the CDR3 is TGTGCCAGTGAGCGCGGAGGCTCCTCCTACGAGCAGTACTTC. Translating gives CASERGGSSYEQYF. Filled out from reference TRBV28 and TRBJ2-7, the complete variable domain reads DVKVTQSSRYLVKRTGEKVFLECVQDMDHENMFWYRQDPGLGLRLIYFSYDVKMKEKGDIPEGYSVSREKKERFSLILESASTNQTSMYLCASERGGSSYEQYFGPGTRLTVT.

The V and J genes are TRBV9 and TRBJ2-2; possible D gene TRBD1, 6 bases. Germline values: CDR1 SGDLS, CDR2 YYNGEE. There are 20 residues in the CDR3. V was cut by 9 bases and J by 0 bases, with 30 bases left in between. In DNA, the CDR3 is TGTGCCAACGAGCAGAACTCCGGGACACAAAAGAAGCCGAACACCGGGGAGCTGTTTTTT. It codes for CANEQNSGTQKKPNTGELFF.

The V gene is TRBV28, the J gene TRBJ2-7; TRBD2 might be the D (6 bases). The CDR3 loop spans 15 amino acids. Per germline, CDR1 MDHEN and CDR2 SYDVKM. V lost 7 bases and J lost 4, with 20 bases in between. DNA of the CDR3: TGTGCCAGCACCCCTGGAGGGAACACAGGTTACGAGCAGTACTTC. This sequence encodes CASTPGGNTGYEQYF. The full variable domain, rest sourced from reference TRBV28 and TRBJ2-7, is DVKVTQSSRYLVKRTGEKVFLECVQDMDHENMFWYRQDPGLGLRLIYFSYDVKMKEKGDIPEGYSVSREKKERFSLILESASTNQTSMYLCASTPGGNTGYEQYFGPGTRLTVT.

J is TRBJ1-5 and V is TRBV5-8; 8 bases align to TRBD1. Per germline, CDR1 SGHTS and CDR2 YDEGEE. This CDR3 is 17 amino acids long. V trimming: 4 bases; J trimming: 1 base; junction bases outside the gene matches: 10. CDR3 DNA: TGTGCCAGCAGCCACTCTGGACAGGGCCCCAGCAATCAGCCCCAGCATTTT. Translation gives CASSHSGQGPSNQPQHF.

The chain has TRBV7-8 and TRBJ1-2, with 8 bases that match TRBD1. The V gene end was trimmed by 5 bases and the J gene end by 5 bases; junction bases not matched to a gene: 4. The CDR3 length is 13 residues. Germline V CDR1 and CDR2: SGHVS, FQNEAQ. This CDR3 is CASSRDRRYGYTF. The CDR3 DNA reads as TGTGCCAGCAGCCGGGACAGGCGGTATGGCTACACCTTC.

The chain joins TRBV5-5 to TRBJ1-5; no clear D. V shed 0 bases and J shed 0 bases, with 7 bases lying between them. CDR1 and CDR2 from the germline V gene are SGHKS and YYEKEE (reference sequence). This CDR3 region has 15 residues. The CDR3 DNA sequence: TGTGCCAGCAGCTTGGAGTTCTATAGCAATCAGCCCCAGCATTTT. It is translated as CASSLEFYSNQPQHF.

The chain joins TRBV4-3 to TRBJ2-7, with D perhaps matching TRBD1 (5 bases). Germline lookup yields CDR1 LGHNA and CDR2 YSLEER. The CDR3 is made up of 15 amino acids. V was cut by 0 bases and J by 3 bases, with 12 bases left in between. The CDR3 DNA follows: TGCGCCAGCAGCCAAGATGTGGTGGGGCACTACGAGCAGTACTTC. Its translation: CASSQDVVGHYEQYF.

The gene calls are TRBV30 and TRBJ1-1; D ambiguous. This CDR3 is built from 14 residues. CDR1 is GTSNPN and CDR2 is SVGIG in the germline V gene (reference sequence). V was pared by 0 bases and J by 3 bases, with 11 bases between. CDR3: CAWSVYSGDTEAFF. CDR3 DNA: TGTGCCTGGAGTGTCTACAGCGGGGACACTGAAGCTTTCTTT.

The chain carries TRBV6-6 and TRBJ2-7, with 7 bases lining up with TRBD1. The CDR3 spans 12 residues. From germline, CDR1 is MNHNY and CDR2 SVGAGI (reference sequence). V shed 5 bases, J shed 3 bases, and the junction held 1 base outside the gene matches. The DNA for the CDR3 is TGTGCCAGCAGTCGACAGGGCTACGAGCAGTACTTC. It yields the protein CASSRQGYEQYF.

V and J are TRBV5-4 and TRBJ2-7; possibly TRBD2 for D (6 bases). This CDR3 has 16 residues. With 0 bases removed from V and 0 bases from J, the gap between germline ends came to 13 bases. Per the germline V gene, CDR1 is SGHNT and CDR2 is YYREEE (reference sequence). CDR3 DNA: TGTGCCAGCAGCTTGGTCGGGCGGGGCCCCTCCTACGAGCAGTACTTC. It yields the protein CASSLVGRGPSYEQYF.

Concerning this clone itself: A junction boundary mismatches the germline segment, possibly from a read error. This rearrangement joins TRBV6-5 to TRBJ2-3; D possibly corresponds to TRBD2 (5 bases). This CDR3 spans 15 amino acids. Germline loops: CDR1 MNHEY, CDR2 SVGAGI. CDR3 sequence (DNA): TGTGCCAGCAGTTACGGCGGACTTAGCACAGATAAGCAGTATTTT. It encodes CASSYGGLSTDKQYF.

In nucleotides, the CDR3 is TGTGCCAGCAGTTACGGCACCCAGCAGCCCCAGCATTTT. Translation gives CASSYGTQQPQHF. This chain links TRBV6-5 with TRBJ1-5, with D unresolved. The CDR3 has 13 amino acids. The V end was cut by 2 bases, the J end by 7 bases, with 9 bases between. Germline CDR1 reads MNHEY; CDR2 reads SVGAGI.

The rearrangement joins TRBV4-1 to TRBJ2-3; tentative D call: TRBD2 (6 bases). The CDR3 has 16 amino acids. The germline CDR1 and CDR2 sequences are MGHRA and YSYEKL. V lost 4 bases and J lost 2, with 16 bases in between. The CDR3 loop is CASSRLRGTTTDTQYF. The CDR3 nucleotides are TGCGCCAGCAGCCGCCTTCGCGGGACCACCACAGATACGCAGTATTTT.

The chain recombines TRBV29-1 with TRBJ1-1; D is perhaps TRBD1 (6 bases). The CDR3 consists of 17 residues. Germline lookup yields CDR1 SQVTM and CDR2 ANQGSEA. V was trimmed by 2 bases and J by 0 bases, leaving 19 bases between them. The CDR3 sequence: CSVEPTGWSGMNTEAFF. The CDR3 DNA reads as TGCAGCGTTGAACCCACAGGGTGGTCAGGTATGAACACTGAAGCTTTCTTT.

The chain employs TRBV6-6 and TRBJ1-2; no clear D gene. The CDR3 runs to 12 residues. From germline, CDR1 is MNHNY and CDR2 SVGAGI (reference sequence). V was trimmed by 8 bases and J by 8 bases, leaving 15 bases between them. The CDR3 region has the DNA TGTGCCAGCCGGGGAACCTTTCTCGGCTACACCTTC. Translation gives CASRGTFLGYTF.